Listed below are T cell receptor beta chains from one sample, sequenced in a study of CD8 T cells in ankylosing spondylitis. A single record per CDR3 protein comes from TCRdb applying MiXCR to the 5' RACE reads. The repertoire consists of a few hundred thousand distinct CDR3 sequences, with 9.5% to 13% occurring once and the leading ten covering about 10%. Specimen: blood, either unsorted or a sorted T cell fraction (not recorded which). These receptors all come from a female donor with ankylosing spondylitis or in good health (not recorded which). CDR3s include the opening cysteine and the closing phenylalanine or tryptophan. D genes are given only for firm matches. The size entry is marked missing in some rows and otherwise reads once, few, many or a size class.

TRBD1	TRBJ1-2	TRBV6-1	many	TGTGCCAGCAGTGAGACAGGGGGCGACTATGGCTACACCTTC	CASSETGGDYGYTF
-	TRBJ1-2	TRBV15	-	TGTGCCACCAGCAGAGATTCTGGCAAGGCCGTTGGCTACACCTTC	CATSRDSGKAVGYTF
-	TRBJ2-2	TRBV5-1	few	TGCGCCAGCAGCTTGCTCCTTAGTCAGGTGAACACCGGGGAGCTGTTTTTT	CASSLLLSQVNTGELFF
TRBD1	TRBJ1-2	TRBV20-1	many	TGCAGTGCTAGGGTGGGGACAGGGGGCCTGGGCTATGGCTACACCTTC	CSARVGTGGLGYGYTF
-	TRBJ2-2	TRBV7-9	many	TGTGCCAGCAGCCCCGGGGGTCGGAACACCGGGGAGCTGTTTTTT	CASSPGGRNTGELFF
TRBD1	TRBJ1-1	TRBV12-3/TRBV12-4	few	TGTGCCAGCAGCTTGGGGGACAGGGCTACTGAAGCTTTCTTT	CASSLGDRATEAFF
-	TRBJ2-3	TRBV12-3/TRBV12-4	many	TGTGCCAGCAGTTACGGCACAGATACGCAGTATTTT	CASSYGTDTQYF
TRBD2	TRBJ2-3	TRBV7-8	many	TGTGCCAGCAGGGGCGGGGGATATCTAGATACGCAGTATTTT	CASRGGGYLDTQYF
TRBD2	TRBJ2-7	TRBV20-1	many	TGCAGTGCTAGAGATTCTAGCGGGAGGGACGAGCAGTACTTC	CSARDSSGRDEQYF
-	TRBJ1-2	TRBV6-2/TRBV6-3	-	TGTGCCAGCAGTTACCGCCAGTATGGCTACACCTTC	CASSYRQYGYTF
-	TRBJ2-2	TRBV20-1	once	TGCAGTGCTAGCGGGAGCGGCACCGGGGAGCTGTTTTTT	CSASGSGTGELFF
-	TRBJ1-2	TRBV3-1	few	TGTGCCAGCAGCCAAGCAGGGGTAGGCTACACCTTC	CASSQAGVGYTF
TRBD1	TRBJ1-1	TRBV12-3/TRBV12-4	many	TGTGCCAGCAGCTATGGACAGGGGGAAGCTTTCTTT	CASSYGQGEAFF
TRBD1	TRBJ1-1	TRBV7-3	-	TGTGCCAGCAGCGACAGGGGCACTGAAGCTTTCTTT	CASSDRGTEAFF
-	TRBJ1-6	TRBV10-3	many	TGTGCCATCAGTGCTGGCCAGGGTGGTTCACCCCTCCACTTT	CAISAGQGGSPLHF
TRBD1	TRBJ1-2	TRBV5-1	many	TGCGCCAGCAGCTCTACAGGGGGCGTATATGGCTACACCTTC	CASSSTGGVYGYTF
TRBD1	TRBJ2-7	TRBV7-9	many	TGTGCCAGCAGCTTAGCTCTTGGACAGGGGGCCTACGAGCAGTACTTC	CASSLALGQGAYEQYF
TRBD2	TRBJ2-1	TRBV7-9	-	TGTGCCAGCAGTCCCCCGGGACTAGCGGGAATTAATGAGCAGTTCTTC	CASSPPGLAGINEQFF
-	TRBJ1-1	TRBV19	once	TGTGCCAGTAGTATTGGTGGGTTTGGAACTGAAGCTTTCTTT	CASSIGGFGTEAFF
TRBD1	TRBJ2-1	TRBV20-1	many	TGCAGTGCTAGAGATGTGGGACAGATGAATGAGCAGTTCTTC	CSARDVGQMNEQFF